The following is a T cell receptor (beta chain) sequence with its context. This record belongs to a study of blood T cell repertoires in COVID-19. In the authors' methods: Estimates of nucleated cell counts were drawn from the amplification of reference gene primers. Assay used: immunoSEQ multiplex PCR; TCRdb lists only in-frame clones, some missing. D and trimming come from the DNA, and the V and J calls and clone size come from that table. This table holds 95,000 to 120,000 clones, about four fifths found once. This TCR derives from a woman aged 70-85 years with acute or convalescent COVID-19. The sequenced material came from peripheral blood.

CDR3 coding DNA: TGTGCCAGCATCGGACAGCGGAGTTACAATGAGCAGTTCTTC. Encoded protein: CASIGQRSYNEQFF. This rearrangement joins TRBV11-2 to TRBJ2-1; a weak D match, TRBD1 (6 bases). Deletions cut 7 bases from V and 4 bases from J, with 14 bases between. Per germline, CDR1 SGHAT and CDR2 FQNNGV. The CDR3 contains 14 residues.